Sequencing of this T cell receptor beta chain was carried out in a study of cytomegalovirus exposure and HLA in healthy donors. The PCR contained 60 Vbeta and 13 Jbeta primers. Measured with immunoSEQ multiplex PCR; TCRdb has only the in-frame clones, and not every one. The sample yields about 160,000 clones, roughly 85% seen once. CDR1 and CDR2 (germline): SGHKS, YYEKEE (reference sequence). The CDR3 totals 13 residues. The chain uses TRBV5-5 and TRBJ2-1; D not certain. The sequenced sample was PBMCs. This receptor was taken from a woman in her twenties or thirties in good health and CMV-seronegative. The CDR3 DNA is TGTGCTTCTAGTCCTGCAGCGTACAATGAGCAGTTCTTC. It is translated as CASSPAAYNEQFF.